The 12 T cell receptor beta chains below were found in one sample sequenced in a study of T cells in Graves' hyperthyroidism and ophthalmopathy (dated by TCRdb to about 2019). Library preparation was by multiplex PCR. Sequenced on an Illumina HiSeq 2000. The TCR beta CDR3 regions were amplified from RNA transcripts. The first round of RT-PCR for the TCR CDR3 was performed with the HTBI primer set and the Qiagen OneStep RT-PCR kit. Through fastp at Q25 and MiXCR, TCRdb rebuilt clones from the public reads, retaining in-frame beta chains. Rows with one shared CDR3 protein collapse into an entry with the most common genes and DNA. This sample lists about 350,000 distinct CDR3 sequences; about a sixth were detected once. Roughly a sixth of the sample belongs to the ten largest clones. Sequencing input: blood. These receptors were collected from a woman in her thirties or forties with Graves' ophthalmopathy.

This clonotype appeared many times. The V and J genes are TRBV20-1 and TRBJ2-7; no definite D call. V lost 4 bases and J lost 4, with 14 bases in between. The length of the CDR3 is 13 residues. CDR1 is DFQATT and CDR2 is SNEGSKA in the germline V gene (reference sequence). This chain's CDR3 is CSATHGVGYEQYF. The CDR3 DNA reads as TGCAGTGCTACTCACGGAGTTGGGTACGAGCAGTACTTC.

In this sample, this clonotype turned up many times. The chain links TRBV29-1 to TRBJ1-2; the D gene is possibly TRBD1 (6 bases). V shed 4 bases and J shed 4 bases, with 13 bases lying between them. The germline V gene has CDR1 SQVTM and CDR2 ANQGSEA. The CDR3 runs to 13 residues. In DNA, the CDR3 is TGCAGCGTTGTACCCACAGGGTCCTATGGCTACACCTTC. Its translation: CSVVPTGSYGYTF.

This clonotype has ten or more counts. The CDR3 loop reads CSVEWLGAEAFF. CDR3 nucleotide sequence: TGCAGCGTTGAATGGTTAGGTGCTGAAGCTTTCTTT. This chain links TRBV29-1 with TRBJ1-1; no firm D call. V was shortened by 2 bases and J by 6 bases, with 10 bases between the two germline ends. The CDR3 is 12 amino acids. Germline values: CDR1 SQVTM, CDR2 ANQGSEA.

This clonotype has ten or more counts. The V and J genes are TRBV20-1 and TRBJ2-7, with 11 bases that match TRBD2. Germline assignment: CDR1 DFQATT and CDR2 SNEGSKA (reference sequence). V shed 0 bases and J 2 bases; nucleotides not matched to a gene: 9. CDR3 length: 17 amino acids. CDR3 in DNA: TGCAGTGCTAGAGATTCCCTAGCGGGAGGACCTCCCTACGAGCAGTACTTC. Translated, it gives CSARDSLAGGPPYEQYF.

This clonotype was observed at least ten times. The J gene is TRBJ1-2, the V gene TRBV4-2; no reliable D call. V lost 0 bases, J lost 10 bases, and 15 bases lay in between. CDR1 and CDR2 (germline): LGHNA, YNFKEQ. This CDR3 has 14 residues. The CDR3 DNA is TGTGCCAGCAGCCAAGAATCCGGGTTCAGGACCTACACCTTC. Protein: CASSQESGFRTYTF.

The V gene is TRBV25-1, the J gene TRBJ2-5, with a possible D match to TRBD2 (6 bases). Trimming stripped 11 bases from V and 2 bases from J, with 18 bases between. The CDR3 extends over 14 amino acids. Germline V gene lookup returns CDR1 MGHDK and CDR2 SYGVNS. The CDR3 sequence: CAGRGRRGQETQYF. For the CDR3, the DNA is TGTGCCGGACGAGGGAGGAGGGGTCAAGAGACCCAGTACTTC. The complete variable domain, with remaining parts taken from reference TRBV25-1 and TRBJ2-5, reads EADIYQTPRYLVIGTGKKITLECSQTMGHDKMYWYQQDPGMELHLIHYSYGVNSTEKGDLSSESTVSRIRTEHFPLTLESARPSHTSQYLCAGRGRRGQETQYFGPGTRLLVL.

This clonotype was counted ten times or more. The chain is built from TRBV6-1 and TRBJ2-7; a weak D match, TRBD1 (5 bases). The CDR3 sequence is 14 residues long. The V end lost 8 bases, the J end lost 0 bases, and 14 bases lay between the germline ends. The germline CDR1 and CDR2 sequences are MNHNS and SASEGT. CDR3 bases: TGTGCCAGCGCAGGGTTTTCCGACTCCTACGAGCAGTACTTC. Translating it yields CASAGFSDSYEQYF.

This clonotype was found many times. The chain carries TRBV6-2 or TRBV6-3 and TRBJ1-1; 7 bases fit TRBD1. This CDR3 spans 16 amino acids. The J segment lost 3 bases and the V segment lost 2 bases, leaving 9 bases of the junction unmatched. CDR1 is MNHEY and CDR2 is SVGEGT in the germline V gene. The CDR3 loop reads CASSYNRGGVDTEAFF. In DNA, the CDR3 is TGTGCCAGCAGTTACAACAGGGGCGGTGTGGACACTGAAGCTTTCTTT.

This clonotype was counted many times. The chain uses TRBV6-2 or TRBV6-3 and TRBJ2-4; D remains unclear. V gave up 3 bases and J gave up 4 bases, with 7 bases separating them. The CDR3 length is 13 residues. In germline, CDR1 is MNHEY, CDR2 SVGEGT. This CDR3 is CASSYKAKNIQYF. Written as DNA, the CDR3 is TGTGCCAGCAGTTATAAAGCGAAAAACATTCAGTACTTC.

At least ten counts were recorded for this clonotype. This chain joins TRBV4-2 and TRBJ2-7; D perhaps matches TRBD2 (5 bases). V dropped 1 base and J dropped 0 bases, with 7 bases sitting between them. Per the germline V gene, CDR1 is LGHNA and CDR2 is YNFKEQ. The CDR3 runs 14 residues. CDR3: CASSQVRDSYEQYF. CDR3 sequence (DNA): TGTGCCAGCAGCCAAGTTCGGGACTCCTACGAGCAGTACTTC.

This clonotype has ten or more counts. The V call is TRBV7-3, the J call TRBJ2-5; perhaps TRBD2 as D (7 bases). V was trimmed by 1 base and J by 5 bases, leaving 14 bases between them. The CDR3 extends over 15 amino acids. CDR1 SGHTA and CDR2 FQGTGA come from the germline V gene. The CDR3: CASSLIGGLWETQYF. CDR3 DNA: TGTGCCAGCAGCTTAATCGGGGGGCTTTGGGAGACCCAGTACTTC. Based on the CDR3 plus reference TRBV7-3 and TRBJ2-5, the full variable domain is GAGVSQTPSNKVTEKGKYVELRCDPISGHTALYWYRQSLGQGPEFLIYFQGTGAADDSGLPNDRFFAVRPEGSVSTLKIQRTERGDSAVYLCASSLIGGLWETQYFGPGTRLLVL.

On this clonotype: This clone may be a read error of a much larger clone one base away. The CDR3 end shows no conserved phenylalanine or tryptophan, and so a read error is likely. The chain combines TRBV6-1 with TRBJ2-6; D gene uncertain. Germline-derived CDR1 and CDR2 are MNHNS and SASEGT. CDR3 size: 15 residues. The V gene lost 7 bases and the J gene lost 0 bases, with 10 bases spanning the gap. The CDR3 spells CASKSTSSGANVLTI. The CDR3, as DNA: TGTGCCAGCAAGTCGACGAGCTCTGGGGCCAACGTCCTGACTATC.